This TCR beta chain was sequenced in a study of beta chain features in type 1 diabetes. Study in general: Sorted cells numbering 95 million to 110 million were examined across all samples.

Since all of the isolated RNA was reverse transcribed, expressed TCRB transcripts were what got sequenced. The assay was immunoSEQ multiplex PCR, and TCRdb's table has in-frame clones only and misses some. The sample lists about 900,000 clones, about 17% seen once, with 0.023% in the top ten. Sorting that relied on CD45RO/CCR7/CD25/CD127/CD95/CD27 yielded CD4+ naive, central memory, regulatory and stem cell-like memory cells. Study results and limitations: HLA effects on TCRB rearrangement stayed unresolved here.

This clone has only a few counts. Its matching antigen is unknown. The sequence derives from a woman aged 18-29 years in good health. The sample taken for sequencing was naive CD4+ T cells from blood.

The DNA for the CDR3 is TGTGCCAGCAGCTACGACCGGATCGAGCCCCAGCATTTT. It translates to CASSYDRIEPQHF. The V call is TRBV7-2, the J call TRBJ1-5, with D unresolved. Germline CDR1 is SGHTA and CDR2 is FQGNSA. Deletions cut 4 bases from V and 8 bases from J, with 12 bases between. The CDR3 runs 13 residues.